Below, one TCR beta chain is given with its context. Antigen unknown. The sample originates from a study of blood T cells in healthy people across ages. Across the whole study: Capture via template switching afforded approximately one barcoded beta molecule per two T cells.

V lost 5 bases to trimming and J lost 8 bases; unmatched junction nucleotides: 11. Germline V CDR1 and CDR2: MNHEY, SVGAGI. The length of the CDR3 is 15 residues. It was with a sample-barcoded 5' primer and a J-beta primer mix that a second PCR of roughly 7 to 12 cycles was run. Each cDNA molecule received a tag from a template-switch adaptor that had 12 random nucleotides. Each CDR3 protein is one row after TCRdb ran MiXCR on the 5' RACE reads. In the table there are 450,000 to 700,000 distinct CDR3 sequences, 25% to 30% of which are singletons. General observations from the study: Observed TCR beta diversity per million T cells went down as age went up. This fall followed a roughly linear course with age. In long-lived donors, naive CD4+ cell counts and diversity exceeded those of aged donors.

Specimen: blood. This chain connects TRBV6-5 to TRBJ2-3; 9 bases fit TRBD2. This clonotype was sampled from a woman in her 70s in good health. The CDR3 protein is CASSTSGQTRSTQYF. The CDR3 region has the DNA TGTGCCAGCAGTACTAGCGGGCAAACCAGGTCTACGCAGTATTTT.